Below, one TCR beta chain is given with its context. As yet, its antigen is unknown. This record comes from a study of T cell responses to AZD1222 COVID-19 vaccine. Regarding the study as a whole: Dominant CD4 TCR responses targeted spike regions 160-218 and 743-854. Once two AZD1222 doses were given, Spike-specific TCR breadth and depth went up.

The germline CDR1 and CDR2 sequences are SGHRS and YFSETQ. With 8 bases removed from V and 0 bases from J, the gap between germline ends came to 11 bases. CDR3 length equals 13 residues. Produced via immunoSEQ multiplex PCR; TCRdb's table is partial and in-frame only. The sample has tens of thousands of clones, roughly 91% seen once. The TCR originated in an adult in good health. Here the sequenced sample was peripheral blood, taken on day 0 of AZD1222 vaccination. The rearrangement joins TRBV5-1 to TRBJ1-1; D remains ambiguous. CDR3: CASSIGMNTEAFF. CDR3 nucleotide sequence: TGCGCCAGTAGCATAGGAATGAACACTGAAGCTTTCTTT.